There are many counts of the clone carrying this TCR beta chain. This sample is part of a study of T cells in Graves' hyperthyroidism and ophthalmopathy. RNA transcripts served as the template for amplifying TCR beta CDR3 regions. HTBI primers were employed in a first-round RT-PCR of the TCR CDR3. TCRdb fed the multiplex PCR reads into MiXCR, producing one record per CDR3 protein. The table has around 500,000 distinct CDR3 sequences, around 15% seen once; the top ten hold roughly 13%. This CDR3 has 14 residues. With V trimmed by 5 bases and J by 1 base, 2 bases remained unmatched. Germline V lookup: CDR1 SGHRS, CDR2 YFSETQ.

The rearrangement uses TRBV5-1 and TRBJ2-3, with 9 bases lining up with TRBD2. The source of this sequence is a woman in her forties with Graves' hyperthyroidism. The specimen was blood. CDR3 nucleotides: TGCGCCAGCAGAATAGCGGGAGGCACAGATACGCAGTATTTT. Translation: CASRIAGGTDTQYF.